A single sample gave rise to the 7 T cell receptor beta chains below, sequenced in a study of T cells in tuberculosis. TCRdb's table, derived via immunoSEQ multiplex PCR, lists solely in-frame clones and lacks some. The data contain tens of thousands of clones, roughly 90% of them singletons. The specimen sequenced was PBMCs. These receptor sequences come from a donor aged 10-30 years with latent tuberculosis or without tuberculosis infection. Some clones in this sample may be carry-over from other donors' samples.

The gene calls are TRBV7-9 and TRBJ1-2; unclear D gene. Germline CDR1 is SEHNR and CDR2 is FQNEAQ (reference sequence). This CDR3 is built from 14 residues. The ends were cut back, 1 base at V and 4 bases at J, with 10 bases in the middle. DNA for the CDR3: TGTGCCAGCAGCTTAGACGGAAGGAGCTATGGCTACACCTTC. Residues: CASSLDGRSYGYTF. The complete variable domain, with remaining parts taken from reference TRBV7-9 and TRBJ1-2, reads DTGVSQNPRHKITKRGQNVTFRCDPISEHNRLYWYRQTLGQGPEFLTYFQNEAQLEKSRLLSDRFSAERPKGSFSTLEIQRTEQGDSAMYLCASSLDGRSYGYTFGSGTRLTVV.

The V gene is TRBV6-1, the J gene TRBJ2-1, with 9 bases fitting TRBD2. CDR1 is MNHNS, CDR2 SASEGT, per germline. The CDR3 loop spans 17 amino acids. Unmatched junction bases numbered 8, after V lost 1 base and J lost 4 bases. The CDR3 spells CASSEGKRGAPYNEQFF. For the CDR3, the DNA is TGTGCCAGCAGTGAAGGGAAGCGGGGGGCCCCATACAATGAGCAGTTCTTC.

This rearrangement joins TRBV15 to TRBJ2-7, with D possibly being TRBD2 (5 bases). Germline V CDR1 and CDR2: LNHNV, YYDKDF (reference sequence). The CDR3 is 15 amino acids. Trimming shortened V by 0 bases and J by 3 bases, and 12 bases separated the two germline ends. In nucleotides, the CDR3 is TGTGCCACCAGCAGAGATCGAGAGGGAAGCTACGAGCAGTACTTC. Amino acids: CATSRDREGSYEQYF.

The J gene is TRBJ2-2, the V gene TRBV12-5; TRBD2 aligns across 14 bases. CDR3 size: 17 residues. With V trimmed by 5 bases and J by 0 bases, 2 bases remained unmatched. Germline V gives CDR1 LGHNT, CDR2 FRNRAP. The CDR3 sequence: CASGLGLAGANTGELFF. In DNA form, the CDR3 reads TGTGCTAGTGGTCTGGGACTAGCGGGGGCGAACACCGGGGAGCTGTTTTTT.

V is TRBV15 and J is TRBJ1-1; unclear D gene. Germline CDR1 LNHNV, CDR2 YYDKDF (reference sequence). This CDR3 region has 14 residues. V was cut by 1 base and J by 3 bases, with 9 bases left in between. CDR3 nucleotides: TGTGCCACCAGCAGAGTAGGAGGGTACACTGAAGCTTTCTTT. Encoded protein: CATSRVGGYTEAFF.

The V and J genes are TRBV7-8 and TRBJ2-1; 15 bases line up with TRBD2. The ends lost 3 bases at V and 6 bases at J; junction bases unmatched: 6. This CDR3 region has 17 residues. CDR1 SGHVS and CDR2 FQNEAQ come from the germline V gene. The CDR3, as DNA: TGTGCCAGCAGCTTTTGGACTAGCGGGGGGGGCTTCAATGAGCAGTTCTTC. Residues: CASSFWTSGGGFNEQFF.

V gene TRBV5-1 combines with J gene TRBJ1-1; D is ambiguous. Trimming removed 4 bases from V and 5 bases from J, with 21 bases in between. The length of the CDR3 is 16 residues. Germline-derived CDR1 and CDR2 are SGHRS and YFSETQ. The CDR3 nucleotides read TGCGCCAGCAGCCTGAGACCCCGGGAGGAAGAAACTGAAGCTTTCTTT. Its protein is CASSLRPREEETEAFF. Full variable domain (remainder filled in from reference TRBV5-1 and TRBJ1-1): KAGVTQTPRYLIKTRGQQVTLSCSPISGHRSVSWYQQTPGQGLQFLFEYFSETQRNKGNFPGRFSGRQFSNSRSEMNVSTLELGDSALYLCASSLRPREEETEAFFGQGTRLTVV.